The 21 T cell receptor beta chains presented below share a single source sample, sequenced in a study of regulatory T cells in long-lasting Graves disease. Indicated time point: persistent/refractory GD, antithyroid drugs over 5 years with positive TRAb. From PBMCs, RNA was extracted and then used to make the TCR library. Libraries of TCR beta came from iRepertoire HTBI primers plus Arm-PCR of CDR3 regions. TCRdb re-called the multiplex PCR reads with MiXCR, one entry per CDR3 protein. The data show about 310,000 distinct CDR3 sequences, with 20% to 25% seen just once and more than 50% held by the top ten. Material: peripheral blood mononuclear cells (PBMCs), obtained when the disease was refractory, from a patient treated with antithyroid drugs. The receptors originated from a female donor with Graves disease.

Many counts were recorded for this clonotype. The chain combines TRBV2 with TRBJ1-1; D is ambiguous. CDR3 length: 13 amino acids. CDR1 is SNHLY, CDR2 FYNNEI, per germline. V gave up 8 bases and J gave up 1 base, with 11 bases separating them. CDR3 loop: CASGLDQNTEAFF. CDR3 DNA: TGTGCCAGCGGGTTGGACCAGAACACTGAAGCTTTCTTT.

This clonotype was counted only a few times. The chain joins TRBV30 to TRBJ2-6, with D perhaps matching TRBD1 or TRBD2 (5 bases each). This CDR3 has 16 amino acids. Germline V gene lookup returns CDR1 GTSNPN and CDR2 SVGIG (reference sequence). V was pared by 1 base and J by 2 bases, with 12 bases between. The CDR3 is CAWSGIGEPGANVLTF. The CDR3, as DNA: TGTGCCTGGAGTGGTATAGGGGAGCCTGGGGCCAACGTCCTGACTTTC.

With regard to this clonotype: With only one base between it and a far larger clone, this is likely a read error. CDR3 sequence reads: CASSLLSGAEEQYF. The CDR3, as DNA: TGTGCCAGCAGCTTACTCAGCGGGGCCGAAGAGCAGTACTTC. This chain joins TRBV7-9 and TRBJ2-7, with 7 bases that match TRBD2. Unmatched junction bases numbered 8, after V lost 2 bases and J lost 7 bases. The V gene's germline CDR1 is SEHNR and CDR2 FQNEAQ (reference sequence). The CDR3 sequence is 14 residues long.

This clonotype was seen at least ten times. The V and J genes are TRBV6-1 and TRBJ1-2, with 9 bases that match TRBD1. CDR3 size: 13 residues. V was clipped by 7 bases and J by 4 bases; unmatched bases: 4. The germline V gene has CDR1 MNHNS and CDR2 SASEGT. The CDR3, as DNA: TGTGCCAGCATCTCGGGACAGGGCTATGGCTACACCTTC. It yields the protein CASISGQGYGYTF.

The chain joins TRBV7-2 to TRBJ2-6; TRBD1 is a possible D gene (6 bases). Germline loops: CDR1 SGHTA, CDR2 FQGNSA. There are 16 residues in the CDR3. Trimming removed 5 bases at V and 6 bases at J, with 17 bases between. The chain's CDR3 is CASSQSPGVLANVLTF. In DNA, the CDR3 is TGTGCCAGCAGCCAGTCCCCAGGGGTCCTGGCCAACGTCCTGACTTTC.

V usage is TRBV7-9 and J usage is TRBJ1-4; TRBD1 aligns across 7 bases. V lost 4 bases and J lost 5; bases outside the gene matches: 4. CDR1 SEHNR and CDR2 FQNEAQ come from the germline V gene (reference sequence). CDR3 size: 14 residues. CDR3 in amino acids: CASSSGTVNEKLFF. The DNA for the CDR3 is TGTGCCAGCAGCTCGGGGACAGTCAATGAAAAACTGTTTTTT.

This chain connects TRBV4-1 to TRBJ2-7; possibly TRBD2 for D (5 bases). V was shortened by 4 bases and J by 4 bases, with 14 bases between the two germline ends. Looked up from germline, CDR1 is MGHRA and CDR2 is YSYEKL. CDR3 length: 14 amino acids. CDR3 residues: CASSPGGLGYEQYF. The CDR3 DNA follows: TGCGCCAGCAGCCCGGGCGGGTTGGGTTACGAGCAGTACTTC.

This clonotype was seen a few times. The rearrangement uses TRBV3-1 and TRBJ2-4; 8 positions match TRBD2. This CDR3 has 16 amino acids. Germline-derived CDR1 and CDR2 are LGHDT and YNNKEL (reference sequence). V shed 1 base, J shed 0 bases, and the junction held 2 bases outside the gene matches. CDR3 DNA: TGTGCCAGCAGCCAAGGGCTAGCGGGAGCCAAAAACATTCAGTACTTC. Encoded protein: CASSQGLAGAKNIQYF.

This clonotype was observed many times. The V and J genes are TRBV7-3 and TRBJ2-7, with 7 positions matching TRBD1. The CDR3 runs to 15 residues. Trimming at V came to 4 bases and at J to 2 bases, leaving 8 bases not matched to a gene. Germline V gene sequence: CDR1 SGHTA, CDR2 FQGTGA. The CDR3 loop reads CASSSSTGITYEQYF. CDR3 DNA sequence: TGTGCCAGCAGCTCCTCGACAGGGATAACCTACGAGCAGTACTTC.

A few counts support this clonotype. J is TRBJ2-5 and V is TRBV19; D might be TRBD1 (5 bases). CDR1 is LNHDA, CDR2 SQIVND, per germline (reference sequence). V was clipped by 1 base and J by 2 bases, with 8 bases between them. The CDR3 is 14 amino acids. The CDR3 loop reads CASSIAQAQETQYF. The CDR3 DNA is TGTGCCAGTAGTATAGCACAGGCGCAAGAGACCCAGTACTTC.

This clonotype was picked up many times. The chain is built from TRBV11-2 and TRBJ2-7; D is perhaps TRBD1 (6 bases). The CDR3 has 15 amino acids. V lost 0 bases and J 0 bases, leaving 9 bases between the germline ends. Per germline, CDR1 SGHAT and CDR2 FQNNGV. CDR3 DNA: TGTGCCAGCAGCTTAGATGCAGGGGCCTCCTACGAGCAGTACTTC. This encodes CASSLDAGASYEQYF.

The chain uses TRBV7-2 and TRBJ2-5, with 10 bases lining up with TRBD2. Germline CDR1 reads SGHTA; CDR2 reads FQGNSA. The trim removed 0 bases at V and 5 bases at J, leaving 6 bases unmatched. The CDR3 is made up of 16 amino acids. In nucleotides, the CDR3 is TGTGCCAGCAGCTTAGCAGCGGGAGGGGTGGGGGAGACCCAGTACTTC. Its translation is CASSLAAGGVGETQYF.

Concerning this clonotype itself: A much larger clone lies a single base off, so this may be a read error. No conserved phenylalanine or tryptophan is present at the end of the CDR3, so a read error is the likely explanation. The chain combines TRBV28 with TRBJ2-7; the match to TRBD2 covers 11 bases. The germline V gene encodes CDR1 MDHEN and CDR2 SYDVKM. This CDR3 comprises 11 residues. DNA for the CDR3: TGTGCGACTAGCGGGATGTACGAGCAGTACCTC. It codes for CATSGMYEQYL.

This clonotype turned up a few times. The chain couples TRBV18 to TRBJ1-2, with TRBD1 matching over 9 bases. Looked up from germline, CDR1 is KGHSH and CDR2 is LQKENI. This CDR3 has 16 amino acids. Trimming removed 3 bases from V and 1 base from J; junction bases left unmatched: 6. The CDR3 loop reads CASSPDRDRVNYGYTF. DNA of the CDR3: TGTGCCAGCTCACCGGACCGGGACAGGGTTAACTATGGCTACACCTTC.

As to this clonotype: A much larger clone lies a single base off, so this may be a read error. This chain uses TRBV12-3 or TRBV12-4 with TRBJ2-4; 8 bases are shared with TRBD1. The CDR3 sequence is 14 residues long. The junction had 5 bases not matched to a gene; V was cut back by 5 bases and J by 5 bases. The CDR3: CASSLTGQENIQYF. The CDR3 DNA reads TGTGCCAGCAGTCTCACGGGACAGGAAAACATTCAGTACTTC.

This clonotype was seen ten or more times. The chain joins TRBV5-6 to TRBJ1-1, with 8 bases that match TRBD1. This CDR3 contains 16 residues. J was trimmed by 0 bases and V by 5 bases; bases with no gene match: 9. Looked up from germline, CDR1 is SGHDT and CDR2 is YYEEEE. Here the CDR3 reads CASRPLRGPMNTEAFF. Written as DNA, the CDR3 is TGTGCCAGCAGACCACTCAGGGGGCCGATGAACACTGAAGCTTTCTTT.

This clonotype was seen repeatedly, ten times or more. J is TRBJ2-7 and V is TRBV7-2, with 11 nucleotides matching TRBD2. Germline assignment: CDR1 SGHTA and CDR2 FQGNSA. Germline trimming cut 3 bases from V and 2 bases from J; bases unmatched to any gene: 12. The CDR3 runs 18 residues. The CDR3 DNA reads as TGTGCCAGCAGCTTGGGTTGGGCTAGCGGGAGGCCGCCCTACGAGCAGTACTTC. Encoded protein: CASSLGWASGRPPYEQYF.

Many counts were recorded for this clonotype. The CDR3: CASSSGPPGETQYF. CDR3 DNA sequence: TGTGCCAGCAGCTCCGGACCGCCCGGGGAGACCCAGTACTTC. The rearrangement joins TRBV11-2 to TRBJ2-5; D gene ambiguous. Trimming removed 4 bases at V and 5 bases at J, with 14 bases between. Germline CDR1 SGHAT, CDR2 FQNNGV. The CDR3 is made up of 14 amino acids.

This clonotype was observed at least ten times. The chain links TRBV15 to TRBJ2-5; D not certain. V was shortened by 0 bases and J by 1 base, with 9 bases between the two germline ends. CDR1 and CDR2 from the germline V gene are LNHNV and YYDKDF (reference sequence). The CDR3 covers 15 residues. DNA for the CDR3: TGTGCCACCAGCAGAGATAGTCAGATCCAAGAGACCCAGTACTTC. It encodes CATSRDSQIQETQYF.

This chain links TRBV6-2 or TRBV6-3 with TRBJ1-5; weak D call: TRBD1 (6 bases). CDR3 length: 15 amino acids. Per the germline V gene, CDR1 is MNHEY and CDR2 is SVGEGT. V lost 2 bases, J lost 7 bases, and 15 bases lay in between. DNA for the CDR3: TGTGCCAGCAGTTACAAGGGGGACGGGGACCAGCCCCAGCATTTT. This codes for CASSYKGDGDQPQHF.

This clonotype was counted many times. Here the CDR3 reads CAWGYTRYGYTF. The CDR3 region has the DNA TGTGCCTGGGGGTACACCCGATATGGCTACACCTTC. The chain combines TRBV30 with TRBJ1-2; D call uncertain. Germline V gene data show CDR1 as GTSNPN and CDR2 as SVGIG (reference sequence). This CDR3 contains 12 residues. Trimming shortened V by 5 bases and J by 5 bases, and 12 bases separated the two germline ends.